This T cell receptor (beta chain) originates from a study of identical twins. General study results and limits: Twin sharing of out-of-frame TCR alpha was underestimated by models in monozygotic pairs.

With no exceptions, donors were healthy Caucasians. With respect to this clonotype: Its antigen is as yet unknown.

One entry per CDR3 protein, called by TCRdb with MiXCR from the 5' RACE reads. The sample has around 570,000 distinct CDR3 sequences; 9.6% are singletons. These records were also assigned to another study, of yellow fever vaccine responses in identical twins. That paper notes: Twins' vaccine T cell responses were reported to seem partly convergent and partly personalized.

The specimen was PBMCs. The TCR comes from a woman aged 18-29 years in good health.

In DNA, the CDR3 is TGCAGTGCTAGGGGGATAGCGGGGGGCCTCACCGGGGAGCTGTTTTTT. Translating it yields CSARGIAGGLTGELFF. The chain carries TRBV20-1 and TRBJ2-2; 10 bases agree with TRBD2. CDR3 length: 16 amino acids. From germline, CDR1 is DFQATT and CDR2 SNEGSKA (reference sequence). J gave up 4 bases and V 3 bases, and 8 bases lay outside the gene matches.